These 5 T cell receptor beta chains originate from one sample sequenced in a study of blood T cell repertoires in COVID-19. Method: immunoSEQ multiplex PCR; TCRdb's copy keeps in-frame clones and lacks some. The data contain a few hundred thousand clones, about 87% of them seen just once; the ten biggest clones take up approximately 1.6%. The sequenced material came from peripheral blood. Receptors originate from a woman in her 30s with COVID-19, enrolled during active disease.

The chain combines TRBV18 with TRBJ2-2; no clear D. This CDR3 is 15 amino acids long. From germline, CDR1 is KGHSH and CDR2 LQKENI. Trimming shortened V by 3 bases and J by 4 bases, and 12 bases separated the two germline ends. The CDR3: CASSPEVVGTGELFF. The CDR3 coding sequence is TGTGCCAGCTCACCTGAAGTGGTCGGCACCGGGGAGCTGTTTTTT.

DNA for the CDR3: TGTGCCAGCAGCGAGCGGACAGGGGGCACCGGGGAGCTGTTTTTT. Protein product: CASSERTGGTGELFF. J is TRBJ2-2 and V is TRBV5-4; TRBD1 matches 10 bases. Germline V gene data show CDR1 as SGHNT and CDR2 as YYREEE (reference sequence). V dropped 4 bases and J dropped 4; count of bases not matched to a gene: 4. The CDR3 runs to 15 residues. The variable domain in full, completed from reference TRBV5-4 and TRBJ2-2, reads ETGVTQSPTHLIKTRGQQVTLRCSSQSGHNTVSWYQQALGQGPQFIFQYYREEENGRGNFPPRFSGLQFPNYSSELNVNALELDDSALYLCASSERTGGTGELFFGEGSRLTVL.

This clone was seen only a few times. The chain recombines TRBV18 with TRBJ1-5; D may be TRBD1 (6 bases). Deletions cut 4 bases from V and 6 bases from J, with 19 bases between. Per germline, CDR1 KGHSH and CDR2 LQKENI. This CDR3 region has 16 residues. The CDR3 reads CASSLGDNSGFQPQHF. The DNA of the CDR3 is TGTGCCAGCTCACTGGGGGACAATTCGGGATTTCAGCCCCAGCATTTT.

The chain uses TRBV11-3 and TRBJ1-1; D might be TRBD1 (5 bases). The CDR3 runs to 15 residues. V was trimmed by 1 base and J by 5 bases, leaving 14 bases between them. Germline assignment: CDR1 SGHNT and CDR2 YENEEA. CDR3 sequence reads: CASSLAKAGRTEAFF. CDR3 DNA: TGTGCCAGCAGCTTAGCCAAAGCGGGGCGGACTGAAGCTTTCTTT.

The chain uses TRBV5-4 and TRBJ1-1; 7 bases align to TRBD1. Germline loops: CDR1 SGHNT, CDR2 YYREEE (reference sequence). After removal of 5 bases from V and 0 bases from J, the junction contained 4 bases not matched to a gene. The CDR3 is 14 residues long. The CDR3 reads CASRRQGVNTEAFF. The DNA for the CDR3 is TGTGCCAGCAGAAGACAGGGTGTGAACACTGAAGCTTTCTTT.